What follows is one TCR beta chain and its context. As processed by the authors: By means of reference gene primer amplification, nucleated cell counts were estimated. Assay used: immunoSEQ multiplex PCR; TCRdb lists only in-frame clones, some missing. Clone size and V and J calls were adopted from that table, with D and trimming inferred from the DNA. Among about 250,000 clones listed, roughly 86% were seen once. The entry originates in a study of blood T cell repertoires in COVID-19. Across the study: Collection of acute and convalescent COVID-19 samples took place in the United States, Italy and Spain. In each case, the material was cDNA or gDNA derived from T cells, B-cell-depleted T cells, or PBMCs.

The source is a woman between 55 and 75 years old who had recovered from COVID-19. Specimen: peripheral blood.

This CDR3 is CASSLSGGVTGELFF. The CDR3 bases are TGTGCCAGCAGCTTAAGCGGGGGGGTCACCGGGGAGCTGTTTTTT. The J gene is TRBJ2-2, the V gene TRBV5-4; TRBD2 agrees at 10 bases. Losses at the gene ends were 2 bases for V and 4 bases for J; bases not matched to a gene: 2. Per germline, CDR1 SGHNT and CDR2 YYREEE (reference sequence). The CDR3 loop spans 15 amino acids.